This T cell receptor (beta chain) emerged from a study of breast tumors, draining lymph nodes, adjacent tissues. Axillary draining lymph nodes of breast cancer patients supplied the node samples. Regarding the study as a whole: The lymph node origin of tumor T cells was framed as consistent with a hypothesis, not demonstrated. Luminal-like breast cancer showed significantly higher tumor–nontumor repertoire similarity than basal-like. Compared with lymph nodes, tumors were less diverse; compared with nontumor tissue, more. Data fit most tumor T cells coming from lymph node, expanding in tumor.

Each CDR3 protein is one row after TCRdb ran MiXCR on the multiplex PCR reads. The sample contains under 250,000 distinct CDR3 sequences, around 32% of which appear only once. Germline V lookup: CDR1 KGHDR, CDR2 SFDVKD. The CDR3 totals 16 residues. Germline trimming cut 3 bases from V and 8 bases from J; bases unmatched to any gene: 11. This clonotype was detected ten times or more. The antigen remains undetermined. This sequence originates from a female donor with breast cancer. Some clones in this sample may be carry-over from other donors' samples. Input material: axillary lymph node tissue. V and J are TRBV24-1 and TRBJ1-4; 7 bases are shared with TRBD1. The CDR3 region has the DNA TGTGCCACCAGTGATGCCGGGACAGCGAGCCCGGAAAAACTGTTTTTT. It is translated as CATSDAGTASPEKLFF.